This TCR beta chain came from a study of PD-L1 blockade in urothelial cancer. The repertoire was sequenced with immunoSEQ multiplex PCR; TCRdb's copy has only in-frame clones and lacks some. The sample holds some 77,000 clones; roughly 87% are singletons and the top ten take under 6%. The CDR3 spans 15 residues. The V and J ends lost 3 bases and 7 bases, in that order; junction bases with no gene match: 9. Looked up from germline, CDR1 is SGHRS and CDR2 is YFSETQ. J is TRBJ2-2 and V is TRBV5-1; 7 bases are shared with TRBD2. This TCR derives from a woman between 65 and 79 years old with urothelial cancer. The sequencing used PBMCs, collected around atezolizumab (anti-PD-L1) treatment. CDR3 coding DNA: TGCGCCAGCAGCTCTGCGCGGGGGTATAACGGGGAGCTGTTTTTT. It is translated as CASSSARGYNGELFF.